The rows below give T cell receptor beta chains drawn from one sample of a study of shared clonotypes between healthy human individuals. Assay: immunoSEQ multiplex PCR; the TCRdb copy retains only in-frame clones and omits some. The repertoire includes 150,000 to 200,000 clones, approximately 92% of them detected once, and around 0.067% sits in the top ten. The sequenced material came from naive CD4+ T cells sorted from blood. Source of these receptors: a woman between 25 and 40 years old in good health. The CDR3 runs from the conserved cysteine through the conserved F or W. The D gene is left open where the match is weak. Some rows have no size entry. The others give once, few or many, or a class for an expanded clone.

v_call: TRBV9
clone_size: -
d_call: TRBD2
j_call: TRBJ2-7
cdr3_aa: CASSVGRTSDYEQYF
cdr3_nt: TGTGCCAGCAGCGTAGGTCGGACTAGCGACTACGAGCAGTACTTC

v_call: TRBV28
clone_size: -
d_call: TRBD1
j_call: TRBJ1-1
cdr3_aa: CASSTGQGNTEAFF
cdr3_nt: TGTGCCAGCAGTACCGGACAGGGGAACACTGAAGCTTTCTTT

v_call: TRBV19
clone_size: -
d_call: TRBD1
j_call: TRBJ2-5
cdr3_aa: CASSTTGGSGEQYF
cdr3_nt: TGTGCCAGTAGTACTACAGGGGGCTCGGGTGAGCAGTACTTC

v_call: TRBV5-1
clone_size: once
d_call: -
j_call: TRBJ2-7
cdr3_aa: CASSRRSGVIYEQYF
cdr3_nt: TGCGCCAGCAGCCGTCGTAGCGGAGTTATTTACGAGCAGTACTTC

v_call: TRBV28
clone_size: -
d_call: -
j_call: TRBJ2-7
cdr3_aa: CASSLADDRLEQYF
cdr3_nt: TGTGCCAGCAGTTTAGCAGACGACCGGCTCGAGCAGTACTTC

v_call: TRBV19
clone_size: -
d_call: TRBD1
j_call: TRBJ1-5
cdr3_aa: CASSMGQGFNQPQHF
cdr3_nt: TGTGCCAGTAGTATGGGACAGGGGTTCAATCAGCCCCAGCATTTT

v_call: TRBV7-9
clone_size: -
d_call: -
j_call: TRBJ2-7
cdr3_aa: CASSLTGLHFEQYF
cdr3_nt: TGTGCCAGCAGCCTGACGGGACTCCATTTCGAGCAGTACTTC

v_call: TRBV11-2
clone_size: -
d_call: -
j_call: TRBJ2-7
cdr3_aa: CASSFRGSGEYEQYF
cdr3_nt: TGTGCCAGCAGCTTTCGGGGGAGTGGGGAGTACGAGCAGTACTTC

v_call: TRBV2
clone_size: few
d_call: -
j_call: TRBJ1-5
cdr3_aa: CASRGDVSNQPQHF
cdr3_nt: TGTGCCAGCAGGGGTGACGTTAGCAATCAGCCCCAGCATTTT

v_call: TRBV28
clone_size: once
d_call: -
j_call: TRBJ2-7
cdr3_aa: CASSLGGPYEQYF
cdr3_nt: TGTGCCAGCAGTTTGGGGGGCCCCTACGAGCAGTACTTC

v_call: TRBV19
clone_size: -
d_call: TRBD1
j_call: TRBJ1-5
cdr3_aa: CASSLPGQAGNQPQHF
cdr3_nt: TGTGCCAGTAGTCTACCGGGACAGGCGGGCAATCAGCCCCAGCATTTT

v_call: TRBV28
clone_size: -
d_call: -
j_call: TRBJ2-6
cdr3_aa: CASSAQQLSGANVLTF
cdr3_nt: TGTGCCAGCAGTGCCCAACAGCTCTCTGGGGCCAACGTCCTGACTTTC

v_call: TRBV19
clone_size: -
d_call: TRBD2
j_call: TRBJ2-7
cdr3_aa: CASSVGTSGFYEQYF
cdr3_nt: TGTGCCAGTAGTGTCGGGACTAGCGGGTTCTACGAGCAGTACTTC

v_call: TRBV7-6
clone_size: few
d_call: -
j_call: TRBJ1-2
cdr3_aa: CASSGSRKTYGYTF
cdr3_nt: TGTGCCAGCAGCGGTTCTCGAAAGACCTATGGCTACACCTTC

v_call: TRBV11-2
clone_size: -
d_call: -
j_call: TRBJ2-7
cdr3_aa: CASSLASEQYF
cdr3_nt: TGTGCCAGCAGCTTAGCAAGCGAGCAGTACTTC

v_call: TRBV9
clone_size: once
d_call: -
j_call: TRBJ2-1
cdr3_aa: CASSVGRGLYNEQFF
cdr3_nt: TGTGCCAGCAGCGTAGGCAGGGGCTTATACAATGAGCAGTTCTTC

v_call: TRBV10-1
clone_size: -
d_call: -
j_call: TRBJ2-7
cdr3_aa: CASSEGPSYEQYF
cdr3_nt: TGCGCCAGCAGTGAGGGACCTAGCTACGAGCAGTACTTC

v_call: TRBV2
clone_size: once
d_call: -
j_call: TRBJ1-5
cdr3_aa: CASSDIESNQPQHF
cdr3_nt: TGTGCCAGCAGTGATATTGAGTCCAATCAGCCCCAGCATTTT

v_call: TRBV19
clone_size: -
d_call: TRBD1
j_call: TRBJ1-1
cdr3_aa: CASSIRAQGRTEAFF
cdr3_nt: TGTGCCAGTAGTATTCGGGCACAGGGGAGAACTGAAGCTTTCTTT

v_call: TRBV29-1
clone_size: -
d_call: -
j_call: TRBJ2-7
cdr3_aa: CSVAAGQGAYEQYF
cdr3_nt: TGCAGCGTCGCAGCCGGGCAGGGCGCCTACGAGCAGTACTTC

v_call: TRBV7-3
clone_size: once
d_call: -
j_call: TRBJ1-1
cdr3_aa: CASSLGRHENTEAFF
cdr3_nt: TGTGCCAGCAGCTTAGGTCGCCACGAAAACACTGAAGCTTTCTTT

v_call: TRBV7-9
clone_size: -
d_call: -
j_call: TRBJ1-1
cdr3_aa: CASSLGQAEAFF
cdr3_nt: TGTGCCAGCAGCTTAGGGCAGGCTGAAGCTTTCTTT

v_call: TRBV11-2
clone_size: -
d_call: TRBD2
j_call: TRBJ2-2
cdr3_aa: CASSLNSGTNTGELFF
cdr3_nt: TGTGCCAGCAGCTTAAATAGCGGGACCAACACCGGGGAGCTGTTTTTT

v_call: TRBV11-2
clone_size: -
d_call: -
j_call: TRBJ1-3
cdr3_aa: CASSLRSQNSGNTIYF
cdr3_nt: TGTGCCAGCAGCTTACGGTCGCAAAACTCTGGAAACACCATATATTTT

v_call: TRBV2
clone_size: -
d_call: TRBD2
j_call: TRBJ2-5
cdr3_aa: CASSSGLAGLWEQYF
cdr3_nt: TGTGCCAGCAGTTCGGGACTAGCGGGTTTGTGGGAGCAGTACTTC

v_call: TRBV6-1
clone_size: few
d_call: -
j_call: TRBJ2-7
cdr3_aa: CASSEEDSLEQYF
cdr3_nt: TGTGCCAGCAGTGAAGAAGACAGTCTGGAGCAGTACTTC

v_call: TRBV15
clone_size: -
d_call: -
j_call: TRBJ1-5
cdr3_aa: CATSRDLQGYQPQHF
cdr3_nt: TGTGCCACCAGCAGAGATCTACAGGGCTATCAGCCCCAGCATTTT

v_call: TRBV27
clone_size: -
d_call: -
j_call: TRBJ2-2
cdr3_aa: CASSLGIWNTGELFF
cdr3_nt: TGTGCCAGCAGTTTGGGGATATGGAACACCGGGGAGCTGTTTTTT

v_call: TRBV27
clone_size: -
d_call: -
j_call: TRBJ2-7
cdr3_aa: CASSYIADSNRKYEQYF
cdr3_nt: TGTGCCAGCAGTTACATCGCAGACAGCAATAGGAAATACGAGCAGTACTTC

v_call: TRBV5-1
clone_size: -
d_call: TRBD1
j_call: TRBJ2-3
cdr3_aa: CASSTGTGPITDTQYF
cdr3_nt: TGCGCCAGCAGCACCGGGACAGGACCTATCACAGATACGCAGTATTTT

v_call: TRBV7-9
clone_size: -
d_call: -
j_call: TRBJ2-7
cdr3_aa: CASSLDSDYEQYF
cdr3_nt: TGTGCCAGCAGCTTAGATTCCGACTACGAGCAGTACTTC

v_call: TRBV18
clone_size: -
d_call: -
j_call: TRBJ1-5
cdr3_aa: CASSDHENQPQHF
cdr3_nt: TGTGCCAGTAGTGACCACGAAAATCAGCCCCAGCATTTT

v_call: TRBV28
clone_size: -
d_call: -
j_call: TRBJ1-3
cdr3_aa: CASREGGSGNTIYF
cdr3_nt: TGTGCCAGCAGGGAGGGGGGGTCTGGAAACACCATATATTTT

v_call: TRBV15
clone_size: -
d_call: -
j_call: TRBJ2-7
cdr3_aa: CATSKGRAYEQYF
cdr3_nt: TGTGCCACCAGCAAAGGCAGGGCCTACGAGCAGTACTTC